This paragraph reports one T cell receptor (beta chain). The record originates from a study of blood T cell repertoires in COVID-19. Across the whole study: Sources were T cells, B-cell-depleted T cells, or PBMCs; the material itself was cDNA or gDNA.

Repertoires were generated with immunoSEQ multiplex PCR, while TCRdb's copy carries only in-frame clones and drops some. This repertoire shows around 230,000 clones, around 86% found once; its top ten account for 2.5% to 3.5%. Adults between roughly 18 and 90 years of age took part from 24 US areas. Participant reports of clinical history set cohort assignment. The CDR3 loop spans 12 amino acids. The germline V gene has CDR1 SQVTM and CDR2 ANQGSEA. V lost 7 bases and J 8 bases, leaving 17 bases between the germline ends. Sequencing was carried out using PBMCs or T cells enriched from blood (not recorded which). The chain combines TRBV29-1 with TRBJ1-2, with a weak D call TRBD1 (6 bases). The clonotype comes from a woman between 35 and 50 years old with acute COVID-19. The CDR3 nucleotides read TGCAGCGCGAAGGGGGGGGTCGGCGGCTACACCTTC. This sequence encodes CSAKGGVGGYTF.